Shown below are 19 T cell receptor beta chains from a single sample sequenced in a study of cytomegalovirus exposure and HLA in healthy donors. The PCR used 60 Vbeta and 13 Jbeta primers. Generated by immunoSEQ multiplex PCR, the TCRdb table keeps only in-frame clones and is missing some. The sample yields around 110,000 clones, roughly 70% seen once. The sequencing input was PBMCs. The receptors were sampled from a man aged 25-45 years in good health and CMV-seropositive.

V and J are TRBV5-1 and TRBJ2-2; D might be TRBD2 (6 bases). The CDR3 covers 15 residues. Germline V gives CDR1 SGHRS, CDR2 YFSETQ. The CDR3: CASWASGANTGELFF. The CDR3 nucleotides read TGCGCTTCTTGGGCCTCGGGGGCGAACACCGGGGAGCTGTTTTTT.

The CDR3 nucleotides are TGCGCCAGCAGCCCCCTGGGGGCGGCAGGCGGCTATGGCTACACCTTC. Translation: CASSPLGAAGGYGYTF. The J gene is TRBJ1-2, the V gene TRBV5-1; D perhaps matches TRBD1 (6 bases). V lost 4 bases, J lost 4 bases, and 20 bases lay in between. This CDR3 is 16 amino acids long. CDR1 SGHRS and CDR2 YFSETQ come from the germline V gene.

This rearrangement joins TRBV7-2 to TRBJ2-1, with TRBD1 identical over 9 bases. V dropped 8 bases and J dropped 8; count of bases not matched to a gene: 16. This CDR3 is built from 16 residues. The germline CDR1 and CDR2 sequences are SGHTA and FQGNSA. In DNA form, the CDR3 reads TGTGCCAGCGCCCGAGAGGGGGGACAGGGTGTCTATGAGCAGTTCTTC. It codes for CASAREGGQGVYEQFF.

The V call is TRBV10-3, the J call TRBJ1-2; TRBD1 agrees at 11 bases. CDR1 ENHRY and CDR2 SYGVKD come from the germline V gene. There are 14 residues in the CDR3. The J segment lost 4 bases and the V segment lost 4 bases, leaving 2 bases of the junction unmatched. CDR3 bases: TGTGCCATCAGTGGAGGACAGGGGGCCTATGGCTACACCTTC. Amino acids: CAISGGQGAYGYTF.

This chain joins TRBV27 and TRBJ1-2, with 10 bases matching TRBD1. Trimming cost V 6 bases and J 4 bases; bases outside gene matches: 8. This CDR3 region has 15 residues. Germline V gene lookup returns CDR1 MNHEY and CDR2 SMNVEV (reference sequence). The CDR3 here is CASRPGQGFFYGYTF. The CDR3 DNA follows: TGTGCCAGCAGACCGGGACAGGGGTTTTTCTATGGCTACACCTTC.

The V and J genes are TRBV19 and TRBJ1-1; tentatively, D is TRBD1 (5 bases). V was clipped by 3 bases and J by 0 bases, with 8 bases between them. This CDR3 has 14 amino acids. From germline, CDR1 is LNHDA and CDR2 SQIVND (reference sequence). The CDR3 DNA follows: TGTGCCAGTAGTATGGGGGGTATGAACACTGAAGCTTTCTTT. The encoded protein is CASSMGGMNTEAFF.

V gene TRBV11-3 combines with J gene TRBJ2-1; 13 positions agree with TRBD2. The J segment lost 8 bases and the V segment lost 0 bases, leaving 16 bases of the junction unmatched. The CDR3 is 20 residues long. Per the germline V gene, CDR1 is SGHNT and CDR2 is YENEEA. The CDR3 DNA reads as TGTGCCAGCAGCTTAGAGGGGCGACTAGCGGGAGGAACCCCCCACCATGAGCAGTTCTTC. Translating gives CASSLEGRLAGGTPHHEQFF.

The rearrangement links TRBV6-1 to TRBJ2-1; 8 bases align to TRBD1. V lost 6 bases and J lost 6; bases outside the gene matches: 7. Germline V gene sequence: CDR1 MNHNS, CDR2 SASEGT. The CDR3 consists of 14 residues. The CDR3: CASSYGQGPNEQFF. The CDR3, as DNA: TGTGCCAGCAGCTACGGACAGGGACCCAATGAGCAGTTCTTC.

In its sample, this clone was seen a few times. The chain carries TRBV28 and TRBJ1-1; possible D gene TRBD1, 5 bases. The CDR3 extends over 12 amino acids. Trimming left V 6 bases short and J 6 bases short, with 11 bases between. Germline CDR1 reads MDHEN; CDR2 reads SYDVKM. CDR3 loop: CASSGGTSEAFF. The CDR3 DNA sequence: TGTGCCAGCAGCGGGGGGACCTCTGAAGCTTTCTTT.

The chain links TRBV30 to TRBJ1-6; D might be TRBD1 (6 bases). CDR3 length: 16 residues. The germline V and J ends were trimmed by 2 bases and 5 bases, with 16 bases remaining between them. CDR1 GTSNPN and CDR2 SVGIG come from the germline V gene (reference sequence). CDR3 sequence (DNA): TGTGCCTGGAGTCTCTTCAGGGGCTTTAATAATTCACCCCTCCACTTT. Translation gives CAWSLFRGFNNSPLHF.

CDR3 sequence: CASSSRGAGGTDTQYF. In DNA, the CDR3 is TGTGCCAGCAGCTCCCGAGGAGCGGGGGGCACAGATACGCAGTATTTT. V gene TRBV9 combines with J gene TRBJ2-3; 8 bases match TRBD2. V lost 4 bases to trimming and J lost 1 base; unmatched junction nucleotides: 8. Germline V CDR1 and CDR2: SGDLS, YYNGEE. The CDR3 contains 16 residues.

This clone has more than one count but fewer than ten. The chain is built from TRBV7-9 and TRBJ1-5, with unresolved D. This CDR3 has 13 residues. V lost 5 bases, J lost 4 bases, and 9 bases lay in between. CDR1 is SEHNR and CDR2 is FQNEAQ in the germline V gene (reference sequence). CDR3 sequence reads: CASSQAKNQPQHF. In DNA form, the CDR3 reads TGTGCCAGCAGCCAAGCCAAAAATCAGCCCCAGCATTTT. The variable domain in full, with the rest retrieved from reference TRBV7-9 and TRBJ1-5, is DTGVSQNPRHKITKRGQNVTFRCDPISEHNRLYWYRQTLGQGPEFLTYFQNEAQLEKSRLLSDRFSAERPKGSFSTLEIQRTEQGDSAMYLCASSQAKNQPQHFGDGTRLSIL.

CDR3 DNA sequence: TGTGCCAGTAGTATTAGACAGGGGTCTGGCTACACCTTC. It specifies CASSIRQGSGYTF. The chain employs TRBV19 and TRBJ1-2; 8 bases line up with TRBD1. The CDR3 totals 13 residues. J lost 7 bases, V lost 3 bases, and 4 bases had no gene match. Germline V gene sequence: CDR1 LNHDA, CDR2 SQIVND (reference sequence).

The chain uses TRBV4-1 and TRBJ1-6, with D tentatively TRBD1 (5 bases). From germline, CDR1 is MGHRA and CDR2 YSYEKL. The germline V and J ends were trimmed by 0 bases and 6 bases, with 12 bases remaining between them. The CDR3 spans 16 residues. The CDR3 region has the DNA TGCGCCAGCAGCCAAGAAGCGCAAGGGGCTAATTCACCCCTCCACTTT. Residues: CASSQEAQGANSPLHF.

The chain couples TRBV14 to TRBJ1-2, with 10 positions matching TRBD1. This CDR3 contains 15 residues. The V gene's germline CDR1 is SGHDN and CDR2 FVKESK. Trimming at V came to 3 bases and at J to 3 bases, leaving 4 bases not matched to a gene. CDR3 in DNA: TGTGCCAGCAGCCACTACGGGACAGGGGACTATGGCTACACCTTC. This sequence encodes CASSHYGTGDYGYTF.

The rearrangement joins TRBV7-8 to TRBJ2-7; no clear D gene. Germline CDR1 reads SGHVS; CDR2 reads FQNEAQ. The CDR3 is 14 amino acids. V lost 2 bases, J lost 2 bases, and 10 bases lay in between. In DNA form, the CDR3 reads TGTGCCAGCAGCTTAACTGCGTATCCCTACGAGCAGTACTTC. This gives the protein CASSLTAYPYEQYF.

For this clone: Other DNA variants within this sample encode the same CDR3. The chain uses TRBV5-1 and TRBJ1-2, with TRBD1 identical over 10 bases. Per the germline V gene, CDR1 is SGHRS and CDR2 is YFSETQ. The CDR3 totals 13 residues. The V gene end was trimmed by 2 bases and the J gene end by 8 bases; junction bases not matched to a gene: 3. In DNA form, the CDR3 reads TGCGCCAGCAGCTTAGGACAGGGGGAAGGCTACACCTTC. Residues: CASSLGQGEGYTF.

CDR3 DNA: TGTGCCAGCAGCCGACCCACAGGGACCGAGCAGTACGTC. This translates into CASSRPTGTEQYV. The chain carries TRBV28 and TRBJ2-7, with a possible D match to TRBD1 (6 bases). Between the trimmed V and J ends, which lost 6 bases and 6 bases, there was a span of 15 bases. Looked up from germline, CDR1 is MDHEN and CDR2 is SYDVKM. The CDR3 consists of 13 residues.

This clone came up a few times. The chain links TRBV5-1 to TRBJ2-2; 7 positions match TRBD2. V lost 4 bases to trimming and J lost 0 bases; unmatched junction nucleotides: 6. This CDR3 contains 16 residues. Germline-derived CDR1 and CDR2 are SGHRS and YFSETQ. The CDR3 DNA follows: TGCGCCAGCAGCCCCAATGGGGGGGCGAACACCGGGGAGCTGTTTTTT. Protein product: CASSPNGGANTGELFF.